The T cell receptor (beta chain) under discussion was sequenced for a study of control samples from healthy donors and cancer patients. The repertoire was sequenced with immunoSEQ multiplex PCR; TCRdb's copy has only in-frame clones and lacks some. The sample holds 110,000 or so clones, approximately 84% seen once. The CDR3 consists of 14 residues. V was trimmed by 0 bases and J by 7 bases, leaving 10 bases between them. Germline-derived CDR1 and CDR2 are SEHNR and FQNEAQ (reference sequence). Sequenced input: blood. The rearrangement uses TRBV7-9 and TRBJ1-3; no clear D gene. The sequence was collected from a young man in good health. CDR3 loop: CASSLANGWNTIYF. Here the CDR3 DNA reads TGTGCCAGCAGCTTAGCGAACGGGTGGAACACCATATATTTT.